These 31 T cell receptor beta chains were sequenced from one sample in a study of T-cell memory formation after mild COVID-19 (dated by TCRdb to about 2021). Library method: 5' RACE. TCRdb records Illumina NovaSeq 6000 as the sequencer. The raw public reads went through TCRdb reprocessing: fastp at Q25, MiXCR clone calling, in-frame beta chains kept. All rows with the same CDR3 protein become a single entry with the most common DNA and genes. This sample lists around 83,000 distinct CDR3 sequences; around a quarter were detected once. Under 45% of the sample rests with the top ten. The sample comprised PBMCs or a T cell subset sorted from them (not recorded which). These receptors originate from a man aged 18 to 30 who had mild COVID-19 (a few samples of this study predate the infection). The sample titles of this study are shuffled in the database, so cell type and time point are left out; the donor was told from shared clones.

The chain carries TRBV12-3 or TRBV12-4 and TRBJ2-3; 10 bases line up with TRBD2. V was pared by 6 bases and J by 4 bases, with 7 bases of the junction left unmatched. This CDR3 is built from 15 residues. The CDR3 sequence is CASRRLAGAPDTQYF. CDR3 coding DNA: TGTGCCAGCAGGCGTCTAGCGGGGGCCCCAGATACGCAGTATTTT.

This clonotype was counted only a few times. The chain uses TRBV4-3 and TRBJ1-1; D is possibly TRBD1 (5 bases). The CDR3 is made up of 18 amino acids. Germline assignment: CDR1 LGHNA and CDR2 YSLEER. V was clipped by 4 bases and J by 5 bases, with 26 bases between them. DNA for the CDR3: TGCGCCAGCAGCCCTACGGGACTCCCGGTCTGGCGGTGGACTGAAGCTTTCTTT. Translation gives CASSPTGLPVWRWTEAFF.

The rearrangement joins TRBV4-1 to TRBJ2-7; a weak D match, TRBD2 (5 bases). The germline V gene encodes CDR1 MGHRA and CDR2 YSYEKL. Deletions cut 0 bases from V and 5 bases from J, with 14 bases between. CDR3 length: 15 amino acids. The DNA of the CDR3 is TGCGCCAGCAGCCAAGACCCTAGCTCAGCGAACGAGCAGTACTTC. It translates to CASSQDPSSANEQYF.

V is TRBV4-3 and J is TRBJ2-4; 8 bases map to TRBD2. After removal of 0 bases from V and 0 bases from J, the junction contained 4 bases not matched to a gene. The CDR3 extends over 17 amino acids. Germline CDR1 reads LGHNA; CDR2 reads YSLEER. CDR3 sequence: CASSQDAREGAKNIQYF. The DNA of the CDR3 is TGCGCCAGCAGCCAAGATGCACGGGAGGGAGCCAAAAACATTCAGTACTTC.

In this sample, this clonotype turned up a few times. This chain connects TRBV20-1 to TRBJ2-1; tentatively, D is TRBD2 (5 bases). This CDR3 has 15 amino acids. Trimming stripped 4 bases from V and 0 bases from J, with 13 bases between. Germline values: CDR1 DFQATT, CDR2 SNEGSKA (reference sequence). The CDR3 nucleotides read TGCAGTGCTACCCCACTGGGGAGCTCCTACAATGAGCAGTTCTTC. Residues: CSATPLGSSYNEQFF.

This chain joins TRBV4-1 and TRBJ1-5, with D possibly matching TRBD1 (5 bases). The germline V gene has CDR1 MGHRA and CDR2 YSYEKL. Trimming left V 0 bases short and J 8 bases short, with 17 bases between. The CDR3 consists of 16 residues. CDR3 DNA: TGCGCCAGCAGCCAAGAGGCTGGGCAGGGTTTCGAGCCCCAGCATTTT. It encodes CASSQEAGQGFEPQHF.

The sample holds a few counts of this clonotype. The chain links TRBV4-3 to TRBJ2-5, with 9 positions matching TRBD1. The length of the CDR3 is 15 residues. Germline V gives CDR1 LGHNA, CDR2 YSLEER. Losses at the gene ends were 0 bases for V and 5 bases for J; bases not matched to a gene: 4. The CDR3: CASSQDLGTGETQYF. CDR3 nucleotide sequence: TGCGCCAGCAGCCAAGATCTTGGGACAGGGGAGACCCAGTACTTC.

This clonotype was detected only a few times. The chain has TRBV10-3 and TRBJ2-1, with TRBD2 matching 9 bases. The CDR3 sequence is 14 residues long. CDR1 and CDR2 from the germline V gene are ENHRY and SYGVKD. Trimming removed 2 bases from V and 10 bases from J; junction bases left unmatched: 6. The DNA of the CDR3 is TGTGCCATCAGTGAGGGGGCTAGCGGGGTAGAGCAGTTCTTC. Translation: CAISEGASGVEQFF.

There are a few counts of this clonotype. This rearrangement joins TRBV7-9 to TRBJ2-4; 7 bases are shared with TRBD2. V lost 5 bases to trimming and J lost 0 bases; unmatched junction nucleotides: 4. Germline CDR1 reads SEHNR; CDR2 reads FQNEAQ (reference sequence). The CDR3 sequence is 15 residues long. CDR3 sequence (DNA): TGTGCCAGCAGCGGGAGCGGGGCAGCCAAAAACATTCAGTACTTC. It specifies CASSGSGAAKNIQYF. Variable domain in full (rest from reference TRBV7-9 and TRBJ2-4): DTGVSQNPRHKITKRGQNVTFRCDPISEHNRLYWYRQTLGQGPEFLTYFQNEAQLEKSRLLSDRFSAERPKGSFSTLEIQRTEQGDSAMYLCASSGSGAAKNIQYFGAGTRLSVL.

The J gene is TRBJ1-1, the V gene TRBV7-9, with D unclear. From germline, CDR1 is SEHNR and CDR2 FQNEAQ (reference sequence). V was shortened by 1 base and J by 5 bases, with 8 bases between the two germline ends. The CDR3 runs to 13 residues. The DNA for the CDR3 is TGTGCCAGCAGCTTAGGGTGGGAGACTGAAGCTTTCTTT. Residues: CASSLGWETEAFF.

This chain links TRBV5-5 with TRBJ2-5, with TRBD2 matching 8 bases. Trimming removed 2 bases from V and 0 bases from J; junction bases left unmatched: 3. Germline V gene data show CDR1 as SGHKS and CDR2 as YYEKEE (reference sequence). CDR3 length: 15 amino acids. The CDR3 sequence is CASSFSGGNQETQYF. CDR3 bases: TGTGCCAGCAGCTTCAGCGGGGGCAACCAAGAGACCCAGTACTTC.

V usage is TRBV6-5 and J usage is TRBJ1-2; 10 bases match TRBD1. Germline V gene lookup returns CDR1 MNHEY and CDR2 SVGAGI. The CDR3 contains 15 residues. The V segment lost 6 bases and the J segment 3 bases; nucleotides outside the gene matches: 7. The CDR3 is CASSIGTGAHYGYTF. Written as DNA, the CDR3 is TGTGCCAGCAGCATCGGGACAGGGGCTCACTATGGCTACACCTTC.

The chain employs TRBV4-3 and TRBJ2-1, with 7 bases aligning to TRBD1. The length of the CDR3 is 15 residues. Germline CDR1 and CDR2: LGHNA and YSLEER. V lost 6 bases and J lost 1; bases outside the gene matches: 6. This CDR3 reads CASRPGTASYNEQFF. In DNA form, the CDR3 reads TGCGCCAGCAGGCCCGGGACAGCGTCCTACAATGAGCAGTTCTTC.

J is TRBJ1-6 and V is TRBV6-1; maybe TRBD1 (5 bases). Per germline, CDR1 MNHNS and CDR2 SASEGT. The CDR3 runs 18 residues. V lost 0 bases and J 10 bases, leaving 22 bases between the germline ends. The CDR3 spells CASSEALLGVVPGSPLHF. The CDR3 DNA reads as TGTGCCAGCAGTGAAGCGCTTCTGGGGGTTGTCCCGGGATCACCCCTCCACTTT.

This chain uses TRBV4-1 with TRBJ1-1; no clear D. V was shortened by 1 base and J by 5 bases, with 8 bases between the two germline ends. The CDR3 totals 13 residues. The germline V gene encodes CDR1 MGHRA and CDR2 YSYEKL. For the CDR3, the DNA is TGCGCCAGCAGCCAAGTTGGGGTAACTGAAGCTTTCTTT. Translated, it gives CASSQVGVTEAFF.

CDR3 sequence reads: CASSETSGRTGEQFF. CDR3 bases: TGTGCCAGCAGTGAGACTAGCGGGAGGACGGGGGAGCAGTTCTTC. This chain uses TRBV6-4 with TRBJ2-1; TRBD2 aligns across 13 bases. The CDR3 totals 15 residues. Germline CDR1 reads MRHNA; CDR2 reads SNTAGT. With V trimmed by 3 bases and J by 10 bases, 6 bases remained unmatched.

There are a few counts of this clonotype. The genes are TRBV9 and TRBJ2-3; D is unclear. Germline CDR1 reads SGDLS; CDR2 reads YYNGEE. This CDR3 contains 15 residues. V lost 4 bases to trimming and J lost 3 bases, with 15 bases between them. This chain's CDR3 is CASSPRFSRTDTQYF. The CDR3 nucleotides read TGTGCCAGCAGCCCCCGGTTTAGTAGAACAGATACGCAGTATTTT.

This rearrangement joins TRBV4-3 to TRBJ2-1; tentative D call: TRBD2 (6 bases). Germline loops: CDR1 LGHNA, CDR2 YSLEER. The CDR3 loop spans 18 amino acids. V lost 3 bases to trimming and J lost 2 bases, with 20 bases between them. CDR3 sequence reads: CASSHGITDGGPYNEQFF. CDR3 DNA sequence: TGCGCCAGCAGCCATGGTATAACTGACGGGGGACCCTACAATGAGCAGTTCTTC.

This clonotype was seen more than once but under ten times. The chain is built from TRBV24-1 and TRBJ1-2; possibly TRBD1 for D (6 bases). Looked up from germline, CDR1 is KGHDR and CDR2 is SFDVKD. The length of the CDR3 is 13 residues. The V and J ends lost 4 bases and 10 bases respectively, with 15 bases between them. The CDR3 is CATSDLEGGHYTF. CDR3 coding DNA: TGTGCCACCAGTGACTTGGAGGGGGGACACTACACCTTC.

The rearrangement joins TRBV7-9 to TRBJ2-3, with TRBD1 as a possible D gene (5 bases). Germline CDR1 and CDR2: SEHNR and FQNEAQ (reference sequence). The germline V and J ends were trimmed by 1 base and 4 bases, with 15 bases remaining between them. This CDR3 is built from 16 residues. CDR3 nucleotides: TGTGCCAGCAGCTTAGTTGGCCAGGGAAGGTCAGATACGCAGTATTTT. Translated: CASSLVGQGRSDTQYF. Full variable domain (missing parts from reference TRBV7-9 and TRBJ2-3): DTGVSQNPRHKITKRGQNVTFRCDPISEHNRLYWYRQTLGQGPEFLTYFQNEAQLEKSRLLSDRFSAERPKGSFSTLEIQRTEQGDSAMYLCASSLVGQGRSDTQYFGPGTRLTVL.

V is TRBV3-2 and J is TRBJ2-6; whether TRBD1, the table's D call, matches the DNA was not checked. TRBV3-2 has pseudogene status. This CDR3 contains 19 residues. The CDR3 loop reads CASSQERCRGIAGANVLTF. The CDR3 DNA reads TGTGCCAGCAGCCAAGAGAGGTGCAGGGGGATTGCTGGGGCCAACGTCCTGACTTTC.

The rearrangement joins TRBV7-6 to TRBJ2-3; D gene unclear. This CDR3 has 15 amino acids. Trimming shortened V by 5 bases and J by 2 bases, and 14 bases separated the two germline ends. Germline CDR1 is SGHVS and CDR2 is FNYEAQ. The CDR3 reads CASSQDPSDTDTQYF. Here the CDR3 DNA reads TGTGCCAGCAGCCAGGACCCTTCGGACACAGATACGCAGTATTTT.

This clonotype has more than one count but fewer than ten. The chain recombines TRBV11-3 with TRBJ2-1, with D perhaps matching TRBD1 (6 bases). Per the germline V gene, CDR1 is SGHNT and CDR2 is YENEEA. This CDR3 is built from 14 residues. Trimming shortened V by 4 bases and J by 5 bases, and 12 bases separated the two germline ends. CDR3 loop: CASSSADRNNEQFF. The CDR3 DNA follows: TGTGCCAGCAGCTCTGCCGACAGGAACAATGAGCAGTTCTTC.

This clonotype occurred a few times. The J gene is TRBJ1-2, the V gene TRBV29-1; D is uncertain. The CDR3 spans 15 residues. V was cut by 1 base and J by 4 bases, with 16 bases left in between. From germline, CDR1 is SQVTM and CDR2 ANQGSEA. The CDR3 is CSVEAGTTDGYGYTF. CDR3 sequence (DNA): TGCAGCGTTGAAGCGGGTACGACGGATGGCTATGGCTACACCTTC.

The chain links TRBV9 to TRBJ1-3; unclear D gene. There are 16 residues in the CDR3. Germline CDR1 SGDLS, CDR2 YYNGEE. Trimming left V 0 bases short and J 0 bases short, with 10 bases between. Here the CDR3 DNA reads TGTGCCAGCAGCGTAGCTGCAGACCGCTCTGGAAACACCATATATTTT. This sequence encodes CASSVAADRSGNTIYF.

The chain couples TRBV5-1 to TRBJ1-1; TRBD1 might be the D (5 bases). The germline gives CDR1 SGHRS, CDR2 YFSETQ. Trimming took off 2 bases at V and 6 bases at J, with 11 bases between the two ends. The CDR3 length is 13 residues. The DNA for the CDR3 is TGCGCCAGCAGCTTAGGCGGGGCCGCTGAAGCTTTCTTT. It specifies CASSLGGAAEAFF.

This clonotype was seen a few times. Relative to the germline gene, one junction end is altered; a read error may explain this. The chain uses TRBV7-9 and TRBJ1-1, with D perhaps matching TRBD1 (5 bases). Germline assignment: CDR1 SEHNR and CDR2 FQNEAQ (reference sequence). The CDR3 sequence is 14 residues long. The CDR3 region is CASRLGRGDTEAFF. Here the CDR3 DNA reads TGTGCCAGCAGATTAGGACGGGGGGACACTGAAGCTTTCTTT.

The CDR3 region has the DNA TGCGCCACCAGTATGGGCACTGAAGCTTTCTTT. It is translated as CATSMGTEAFF. The chain couples TRBV4-1 to TRBJ1-1; D remains unclear. Trimming cost V 10 bases and J 4 bases, with 10 bases left between them. This CDR3 comprises 11 residues. Germline CDR1 is MGHRA and CDR2 is YSYEKL.

For the CDR3, the DNA is TGTGCCAGCAGCGAGCCCGGGGAGTTTGAAGCTTTCTTT. Residues: CASSEPGEFEAFF. The chain combines TRBV11-1 with TRBJ1-1; D uncertain. Germline CDR1 reads SGHAT; CDR2 reads FQDESV (reference sequence). Trimming cost V 5 bases and J 7 bases, with 14 bases left between them. The CDR3 covers 13 residues.

This chain links TRBV24-1 with TRBJ1-1; D gene unclear. The CDR3 has 12 residues. Germline assignment: CDR1 KGHDR and CDR2 SFDVKD. The V gene lost 5 bases and the J gene lost 1 base, with 4 bases spanning the gap. CDR3 DNA sequence: TGTGCCACCAGTGGGGGGAACACTGAAGCTTTCTTT. Translated: CATSGGNTEAFF.

The chain carries TRBV12-3 or TRBV12-4 and TRBJ1-2; no definite D call. The CDR3 is 15 amino acids. Trimming left V 6 bases short and J 4 bases short, with 18 bases between. Here the CDR3 reads CASRLPSTRAYGYTF. The DNA for the CDR3 is TGTGCCAGCAGATTACCGTCGACGAGAGCCTATGGCTACACCTTC.